A selection of T cell receptor beta chains follows, all from one sample in a study of shared clonotypes between healthy human individuals. The table came from immunoSEQ multiplex PCR; TCRdb's copy has only in-frame clones and leaves some out. The table lists roughly 2.5 million clones, just over 90% of them singletons, with over 0.12% in the top ten. The source material was naive CD4+ T cells sorted from blood. These receptors were taken from a man aged 18-30 years in good health. Both conserved end residues are part of each CDR3. The order of the fields is D gene, clone size, J gene, V gene, CDR3 DNA, CDR3 protein. The D gene is left open where the match is weak. Size tells how often a clone was seen (once, few, many) or the class of an expanded clone, and some rows leave it out.

d_gene: TRBD1
abundance: .
j_gene: TRBJ1-4
v_gene: TRBV28
CDR3nt: TGTGCCAGCAGTCCACCCGGGACAGGGGGTGCAACTAATGAAAAACTGTTTTTT
CDR3aa: CASSPPGTGGATNEKLFF

d_gene: .
abundance: .
j_gene: TRBJ2-7
v_gene: TRBV5-4
CDR3nt: TGTGCCAGCAGCTTGCAGGGAAGAAGCGAGCAGTACTTC
CDR3aa: CASSLQGRSEQYF

d_gene: .
abundance: .
j_gene: TRBJ2-7
v_gene: TRBV7-9
CDR3nt: TGTGCCAGCAGTTCTAACTACGAGCAGTACTTC
CDR3aa: CASSSNYEQYF

d_gene: .
abundance: .
j_gene: TRBJ1-4
v_gene: TRBV6-1
CDR3nt: TGTGCCAGCGGGAGGGTTTTTAATGAAAAACTGTTTTTT
CDR3aa: CASGRVFNEKLFF

d_gene: .
abundance: few
j_gene: TRBJ1-2
v_gene: TRBV7-9
CDR3nt: TGTGCCAGCAGCCCGGCCCTAACAGGACTCTTC
CDR3aa: CASSPALTGLF

d_gene: .
abundance: .
j_gene: TRBJ1-2
v_gene: TRBV4-1
CDR3nt: TGCGCCAGCAGCCAAACAGGGCCTTCGAGAGGCTACACCTTC
CDR3aa: CASSQTGPSRGYTF

d_gene: TRBD2
abundance: .
j_gene: TRBJ2-4
v_gene: TRBV9
CDR3nt: TGTGCCAGTTCGCGAACTAGCGGAGCCAAAAACATTCAGTACTTC
CDR3aa: CASSRTSGAKNIQYF

d_gene: .
abundance: .
j_gene: TRBJ2-6
v_gene: TRBV30
CDR3nt: TGTGCCTTGGACAGCTCTGGGGCCAACGTCCTGACTTTC
CDR3aa: CALDSSGANVLTF

d_gene: .
abundance: .
j_gene: TRBJ2-7
v_gene: TRBV15
CDR3nt: TGTGCCACCAGCAGAGATGTCACAGGGTTGAACGAGCAGTACTTC
CDR3aa: CATSRDVTGLNEQYF

d_gene: TRBD2
abundance: .
j_gene: TRBJ2-5
v_gene: TRBV27
CDR3nt: TGTGCCAGCAGTAACCTAGCGGGGGGGCCCGGGGAGACCCAGTACTTC
CDR3aa: CASSNLAGGPGETQYF

d_gene: TRBD1
abundance: .
j_gene: TRBJ2-7
v_gene: TRBV30
CDR3nt: TGTGCCTGGAGTGCGGGACAGTTTTACGAGCAGTACTTC
CDR3aa: CAWSAGQFYEQYF

d_gene: .
abundance: .
j_gene: TRBJ2-7
v_gene: TRBV7-9
CDR3nt: TGTGCCAGCAGCTTAGTCCGGGAAGGTCGTCTCGAGCAGTACTTC
CDR3aa: CASSLVREGRLEQYF

d_gene: TRBD1
abundance: .
j_gene: TRBJ2-2
v_gene: TRBV7-2
CDR3nt: TGTGCCAGCAGCTTAGTAACAGGGGTGACCGGGGAGCTGTTTTTT
CDR3aa: CASSLVTGVTGELFF

d_gene: .
abundance: few
j_gene: TRBJ1-1
v_gene: TRBV6-5
CDR3nt: TGTGCCAGCACCATCGCTTGGGGAGGGGAAGCTTTCTTT
CDR3aa: CASTIAWGGEAFF

d_gene: TRBD2
abundance: .
j_gene: TRBJ2-5
v_gene: TRBV10-2
CDR3nt: TGCGCCAGCATGGCGGGAGTGGAAGAGACCCAGTACTTC
CDR3aa: CASMAGVEETQYF

d_gene: TRBD1
abundance: .
j_gene: TRBJ1-5
v_gene: TRBV7-2
CDR3nt: TGTGCCAGCAGCTGGACCGGGACAGGGGGCGGTCAGCCCCAGCATTTT
CDR3aa: CASSWTGTGGGQPQHF

d_gene: TRBD1
abundance: .
j_gene: TRBJ2-7
v_gene: TRBV10-1
CDR3nt: TGCGCCACCTCAGCCGGGACAGTGGATAGCGAGCAGTACTTC
CDR3aa: CATSAGTVDSEQYF

d_gene: .
abundance: .
j_gene: TRBJ2-1
v_gene: TRBV5-1
CDR3nt: TGCGCCAGCAGCTCAGATAGGGGGGCCTCCTACAATGAGCAGTTCTTC
CDR3aa: CASSSDRGASYNEQFF

d_gene: TRBD1
abundance: .
j_gene: TRBJ2-7
v_gene: TRBV7-2
CDR3nt: TGTGCCAGCAGCTTAGGACAGGGTCCACCCTACGAGCAGTACTTC
CDR3aa: CASSLGQGPPYEQYF

d_gene: TRBD1
abundance: once
j_gene: TRBJ2-7
v_gene: TRBV28
CDR3nt: TGTGCCAGCAGTTTGGTCTATTCGGTGGGTGTCGGACAGGGGATACCCTACGAGCAGTACTTC
CDR3aa: CASSLVYSVGVGQGIPYEQYF

d_gene: TRBD1
abundance: .
j_gene: TRBJ2-7
v_gene: TRBV5-8
CDR3nt: TGTGCCAGCAGCGTCGGACAGGGTATCTACGAGCAGTACTTC
CDR3aa: CASSVGQGIYEQYF

d_gene: .
abundance: .
j_gene: TRBJ2-2
v_gene: TRBV5-1
CDR3nt: TGCGCCAGCAGCTTGGCGGGGATCGCGAACACCGGGGAGCTGTTTTTT
CDR3aa: CASSLAGIANTGELFF

d_gene: .
abundance: .
j_gene: TRBJ1-2
v_gene: TRBV9
CDR3nt: TGTGCCAGCAGCGTAGGCGCCAGCCCAGGGGCCCCGTATGGCTACACCTTC
CDR3aa: CASSVGASPGAPYGYTF

d_gene: TRBD1
abundance: .
j_gene: TRBJ2-7
v_gene: TRBV5-4
CDR3nt: TGTGCCAGCAGCTCCCGGGACAGGGCGTCCTACGAGCAGTACTTC
CDR3aa: CASSSRDRASYEQYF

d_gene: TRBD2
abundance: .
j_gene: TRBJ2-3
v_gene: TRBV30
CDR3nt: TGTGCCTGGAGCCCAGGCGGGGGGGCAGATACGCAGTATTTT
CDR3aa: CAWSPGGGADTQYF

d_gene: .
abundance: .
j_gene: TRBJ1-1
v_gene: TRBV6-1
CDR3nt: TGTGCCAGCAGTGTATTTCCGGGGAACACTGAAGCTTTCTTT
CDR3aa: CASSVFPGNTEAFF

d_gene: .
abundance: .
j_gene: TRBJ2-5
v_gene: TRBV5-8
CDR3nt: TGTGCCAGCAGCCGGACATTCCAAGAGACCCAGTACTTC
CDR3aa: CASSRTFQETQYF

d_gene: .
abundance: .
j_gene: TRBJ1-1
v_gene: TRBV5-1
CDR3nt: TGCGCCAGCAGCTTGCGGGACGTTGGTCCCATGAACACTGAAGCTTTCTTT
CDR3aa: CASSLRDVGPMNTEAFF

d_gene: .
abundance: .
j_gene: TRBJ2-7
v_gene: TRBV6-5
CDR3nt: TGTGCCAGCAGTTCCCCCAGGGGCGGGGGCGAGCAGTACTTC
CDR3aa: CASSSPRGGGEQYF

d_gene: .
abundance: .
j_gene: TRBJ2-2
v_gene: TRBV7-8
CDR3nt: TGTGCCAGCAGCACCGGACAGCTCTTCGGGGAGCTGTTTTTT
CDR3aa: CASSTGQLFGELFF

d_gene: .
abundance: few
j_gene: TRBJ1-5
v_gene: TRBV10-3
CDR3nt: TGTGCCATCAGTGAGTCGGAGGCAGGGCAGCCCCAGCATTTT
CDR3aa: CAISESEAGQPQHF

d_gene: TRBD1
abundance: .
j_gene: TRBJ1-5
v_gene: TRBV18
CDR3nt: TGTGCCAGCCGACGGGACAGTAGCAATCAGCCCCAGCATTTT
CDR3aa: CASRRDSSNQPQHF

d_gene: .
abundance: .
j_gene: TRBJ2-7
v_gene: TRBV23-1
CDR3nt: TGCGCCAGCAAGCCTCGGGATCCCCCTCATTACGAGCAGTACTTC
CDR3aa: CASKPRDPPHYEQYF

d_gene: TRBD2
abundance: .
j_gene: TRBJ2-5
v_gene: TRBV7-3
CDR3nt: TGTGCCAGCAGCTCAAAGCGGGGCGAGACCCAGTACTTC
CDR3aa: CASSSKRGETQYF

d_gene: .
abundance: .
j_gene: TRBJ2-4
v_gene: TRBV2
CDR3nt: TGTGCCAGCAGTGAGAAGTTTGACAGCCTACAGTACTTC
CDR3aa: CASSEKFDSLQYF

d_gene: TRBD1
abundance: .
j_gene: TRBJ1-2
v_gene: TRBV29-1
CDR3nt: TGCAGCGTTGAAGGGACAGGGGCCTATGGCTACACCTTC
CDR3aa: CSVEGTGAYGYTF

d_gene: .
abundance: .
j_gene: TRBJ2-5
v_gene: TRBV6-1
CDR3nt: TGTGCCAGCAGTGCGATACAGGTCTTGAGGGAGACCCAGTACTTC
CDR3aa: CASSAIQVLRETQYF

d_gene: TRBD1
abundance: .
j_gene: TRBJ1-5
v_gene: TRBV6-1
CDR3nt: TGTGCCAGCAGTGGTACACGGACAGGGGATAGCAATCAGCCCCAGCATTTT
CDR3aa: CASSGTRTGDSNQPQHF

d_gene: .
abundance: .
j_gene: TRBJ2-6
v_gene: TRBV18
CDR3nt: TGTGCCAGCTCACCACCGGTGGGGTACTCTGGGGCCAACGTCCTGACTTTC
CDR3aa: CASSPPVGYSGANVLTF

d_gene: .
abundance: .
j_gene: TRBJ2-1
v_gene: TRBV27
CDR3nt: TGTGCCAGCACTCCTCAATGGGGGCGGTCCTACAATGAGCAGTTCTTC
CDR3aa: CASTPQWGRSYNEQFF